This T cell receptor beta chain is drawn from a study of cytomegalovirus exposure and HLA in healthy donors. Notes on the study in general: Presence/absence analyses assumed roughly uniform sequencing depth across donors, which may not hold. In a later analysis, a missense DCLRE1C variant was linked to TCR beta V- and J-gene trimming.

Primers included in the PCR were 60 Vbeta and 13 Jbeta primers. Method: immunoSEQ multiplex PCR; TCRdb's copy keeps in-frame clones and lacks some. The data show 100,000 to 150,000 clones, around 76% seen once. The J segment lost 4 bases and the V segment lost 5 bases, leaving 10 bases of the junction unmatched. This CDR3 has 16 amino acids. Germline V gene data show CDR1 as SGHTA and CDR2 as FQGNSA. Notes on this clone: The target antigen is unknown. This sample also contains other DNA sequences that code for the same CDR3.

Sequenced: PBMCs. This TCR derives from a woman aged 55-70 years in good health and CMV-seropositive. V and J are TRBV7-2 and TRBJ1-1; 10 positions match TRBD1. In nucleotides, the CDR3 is TGTGCCAGCAGCCTAATGGGACAGGGGTTGGGCACTGAAGCTTTCTTT. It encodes CASSLMGQGLGTEAFF.